This T cell receptor beta chain was recovered during a study of cytomegalovirus exposure and HLA in healthy donors. V was shortened by 4 bases and J by 0 bases, with 13 bases between the two germline ends. The CDR3 spans 15 residues. The germline gives CDR1 SGHRS, CDR2 YFSETQ. 13 Jbeta primers and 60 Vbeta primers were used for the PCR. The repertoire was sequenced with immunoSEQ multiplex PCR; TCRdb's copy has only in-frame clones and lacks some. Of approximately 110,000 clones listed, 76% are singletons. The receptor comes from a man in his fifties in good health and CMV-seronegative. Sequencing was carried out using PBMCs. The chain joins TRBV5-1 to TRBJ1-1; D unclear. The CDR3: CASSIREGLNTEAFF. Written as DNA, the CDR3 is TGCGCCAGCAGCATACGCGAGGGCTTGAACACTGAAGCTTTCTTT.